This T cell receptor beta chain was documented in a study of T cells after yellow fever vaccination. TCRdb independently ran MiXCR on the 5' RACE reads; one entry per CDR3 protein. The data show some 240,000 distinct CDR3 sequences, approximately 5.2% seen once. This clonotype was detected a few times. Its antigen remains unidentified. Study results and caveats: The study re-detected most primary-vaccination clones after the booster (approximately 96% CD4, approximately 87% CD8).

This material consisted of CD4+ T cells sorted from PBMCs, taken on the day of the yellow fever booster vaccination. This TCR derives from a man between 18 and 35 years old who received the YFV17D yellow fever vaccine.

CDR3 sequence reads: CASSLTGDYEKLFF. CDR3 nucleotide sequence: TGTGCCAGCAGCCTAACAGGGGATTATGAAAAACTGTTTTTT. The chain employs TRBV5-5 and TRBJ1-4, with 7 bases that match TRBD1. The CDR3 loop spans 14 amino acids. V dropped 4 bases and J dropped 6; count of bases not matched to a gene: 6. Germline V CDR1 and CDR2: SGHKS, YYEKEE (reference sequence).